The sequence of this T cell receptor beta chain was determined in a study of OX40 agonist ivuxolimab in advanced cancers. Study as a whole: Across the patients, intravenous ivuxolimab was delivered every 2 weeks at 0.01 to 10 mg/kg.

This clone was seen more than once but under ten times. With autoimmune disease history or systemic immunosuppression, patients were excluded. Assay: immunoSEQ multiplex PCR; the TCRdb copy retains only in-frame clones and omits some. The table records about 32,000 clones, about four fifths of them present only once. The sequencing here drew on CD4+ or CD8+ T cells sorted from blood, taken in a trial of the OX40 agonist ivuxolimab. The TCR originated in an adult with an advanced solid tumor such as melanoma, head and neck, liver or kidney cancer.

The CDR3 sequence is CASTKGGGFSYEQYF. For the CDR3, the DNA is TGTGCCAGCACCAAAGGGGGAGGATTTTCCTACGAGCAGTACTTC. This chain joins TRBV28 and TRBJ2-7; D might be TRBD1 or TRBD2, each matching 6 bases. The ends were cut back, 7 bases at V and 1 base at J, with 17 bases in the middle. Germline CDR1 is MDHEN and CDR2 is SYDVKM. The CDR3 is 15 amino acids.